The 13 T cell receptor beta chains given below trace back to one sample, sequenced in a study of T cell changes during pregnancy in multiple sclerosis. This table comes from immunoSEQ multiplex PCR, and its TCRdb copy is limited to in-frame clones, with some not included. The data hold some 24,000 clones, with 85% to 90% observed a single time. The input for sequencing was CD4+ T cells from peripheral blood mononuclear cells, taken in the second trimester of pregnancy. The receptor set was obtained from a female donor in good health, enrolled as a control in a pregnancy study.

This chain links TRBV7-9 with TRBJ2-5, with D maybe TRBD2 (7 bases). The germline CDR1 and CDR2 sequences are SEHNR and FQNEAQ (reference sequence). The CDR3 contains 12 residues. Trimming stripped 7 bases from V and 10 bases from J, with 16 bases between. The CDR3, as DNA: TGTGCCAGCATAGGGGGGGACGGGGACCAGTACTTC. Protein product: CASIGGDGDQYF.

This clone was found once. This chain links TRBV6-1 with TRBJ1-2; no firm D call. The germline V gene encodes CDR1 MNHNS and CDR2 SASEGT. V lost 4 bases and J 2 bases, leaving 8 bases between the germline ends. The CDR3 contains 13 residues. The CDR3 here is CASSAGPNYGYTF. The CDR3 bases are TGTGCCAGCAGTGCTGGGCCCAACTATGGCTACACCTTC.

The V call is TRBV25-1, the J call TRBJ2-1; 14 nucleotides align to TRBD2. In germline, CDR1 is MGHDK, CDR2 SYGVNS. V dropped 5 bases and J dropped 14; count of bases not matched to a gene: 5. CDR3 length equals 13 residues. The CDR3 DNA follows: TGTGCCAGCAGTAAGGGACTAGCGGGAGAGGAGTTCTTC. Translating it yields CASSKGLAGEEFF.

This chain uses TRBV10-3 with TRBJ2-3; 7 bases match TRBD2. The J segment lost 4 bases and the V segment lost 4 bases, leaving 14 bases of the junction unmatched. The CDR3 totals 17 residues. Germline CDR1 ENHRY, CDR2 SYGVKD. CDR3 in DNA: TGTGCCATCAGTGGGGGCGGGAGACCACGACGGGCAGATACGCAGTATTTT. It is translated as CAISGGGRPRRADTQYF.

This chain joins TRBV30 and TRBJ1-2, with 7 bases matching TRBD1. Germline V CDR1 and CDR2: GTSNPN, SVGIG (reference sequence). The junction had 12 bases not matched to a gene; V was cut back by 4 bases and J by 4 bases. The CDR3 sequence is 15 residues long. DNA of the CDR3: TGTGCCTGGACCCGAGGGGGACAGAGCCTCTATGGCTACACCTTC. Translation gives CAWTRGGQSLYGYTF. Complete variable domain (other parts from reference TRBV30 and TRBJ1-2): SQTIHQWPATLVQPVGSPLSLECTVEGTSNPNLYWYRQAAGRGLQLLFYSVGIGQISSEVPQNLSASRPQDRQFILSSKKLLLSDSGFYLCAWTRGGQSLYGYTFGSGTRLTVV.

This chain links TRBV5-4 with TRBJ1-2, with TRBD1 as a possible D gene (5 bases). Trimming took 4 bases from V and 8 from J, leaving 18 bases between them. CDR3 length: 14 amino acids. CDR1 and CDR2 (germline): SGHNT, YYREEE (reference sequence). This chain's CDR3 is CASSPPSGLGGYTF. In DNA, the CDR3 is TGTGCCAGCAGCCCGCCTTCGGGACTCGGGGGCTACACCTTC.

The rearrangement links TRBV6-1 to TRBJ2-1, with D uncertain. V lost 7 bases, J lost 2 bases, and 15 bases lay in between. This CDR3 is built from 15 residues. The V gene's germline CDR1 is MNHNS and CDR2 SASEGT. The CDR3 region has the DNA TGTGCCAGCATTAACGAGCGAACCACCTACAATGAGCAGTTCTTC. This gives the protein CASINERTTYNEQFF.

The chain carries TRBV9 and TRBJ2-2; 8 bases are a match to TRBD2. CDR3 length: 14 amino acids. J gave up 6 bases and V 0 bases, and 1 base lay outside the gene matches. Germline V gene data show CDR1 as SGDLS and CDR2 as YYNGEE. In nucleotides, the CDR3 is TGTGCCAGCAGCGTAGCGGGGGGGCCCGGGGAGCTGTTTTTT. It is translated as CASSVAGGPGELFF.

This clone occurred a few times. The chain joins TRBV12-5 to TRBJ1-2; 7 nucleotides match TRBD1. This CDR3 region has 12 residues. Germline lookup yields CDR1 LGHNT and CDR2 FRNRAP. V gave up 6 bases and J gave up 7 bases; unmatched junction bases: 5. CDR3 sequence (DNA): TGTGCTAGTGGATGGGACAGAGGTGGCTACACCTTC. This sequence encodes CASGWDRGGYTF.

The chain joins TRBV6-1 to TRBJ1-4; 8 bases line up with TRBD1. Per germline, CDR1 MNHNS and CDR2 SASEGT. This CDR3 has 14 amino acids. J lost 9 bases, V lost 4 bases, and 7 bases had no gene match. DNA for the CDR3: TGTGCCAGCAGTGGCAGGGGGCCCGGTCAAAAACTGTTTTTT. This gives the protein CASSGRGPGQKLFF.

The V call is TRBV7-3, the J call TRBJ2-3; D remains ambiguous. V was trimmed by 4 bases and J by 4 bases, leaving 12 bases between them. Looked up from germline, CDR1 is SGHTA and CDR2 is FQGTGA. The CDR3 runs 14 residues. The CDR3 DNA is TGTGCCAGCAGCTCGACTGACGACTCAGATACGCAGTATTTT. Residues: CASSSTDDSDTQYF.

This clone occurred once. This sequence joins TRBV2 and TRBJ1-1; D is uncertain. The CDR3 runs to 14 residues. The V end was cut by 7 bases, the J end by 1 base, with 13 bases between. Looked up from germline, CDR1 is SNHLY and CDR2 is FYNNEI. CDR3 sequence reads: CASNPDKKNTEAFF. CDR3 coding DNA: TGTGCCAGCAACCCCGACAAGAAGAACACTGAAGCTTTCTTT.

The chain is built from TRBV11-1 and TRBJ2-7; perhaps TRBD2 as D (6 bases). The CDR3 runs 14 residues. Germline CDR1 reads SGHAT; CDR2 reads FQDESV (reference sequence). The V end lost 0 bases, the J end lost 7 bases, and 13 bases lay between the germline ends. CDR3 amino acids: CASSLAGSLWEQYF. DNA of the CDR3: TGTGCCAGCAGCTTAGCCGGGAGTCTGTGGGAGCAGTACTTC. Drawing the rest from reference TRBV11-1 and TRBJ2-7, the complete variable domain is EAEVAQSPRYKITEKSQAVAFWCDPISGHATLYWYRQILGQGPELLVQFQDESVVDDSQLPKDRFSAERLKGVDSTLKIQPAELGDSAMYLCASSLAGSLWEQYFGPGTRLTVT.